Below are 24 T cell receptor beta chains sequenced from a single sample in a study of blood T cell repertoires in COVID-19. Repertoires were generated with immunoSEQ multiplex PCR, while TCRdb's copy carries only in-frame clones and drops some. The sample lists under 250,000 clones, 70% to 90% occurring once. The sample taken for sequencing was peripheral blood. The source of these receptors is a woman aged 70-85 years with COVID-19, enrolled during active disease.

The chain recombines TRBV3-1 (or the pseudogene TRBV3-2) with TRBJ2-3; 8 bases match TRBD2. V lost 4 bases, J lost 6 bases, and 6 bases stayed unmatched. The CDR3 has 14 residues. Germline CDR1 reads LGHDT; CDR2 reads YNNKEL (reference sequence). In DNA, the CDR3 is TGTGCCAGCAGCCCCCGGACTAGCCTTGATACGCAGTATTTT. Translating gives CASSPRTSLDTQYF.

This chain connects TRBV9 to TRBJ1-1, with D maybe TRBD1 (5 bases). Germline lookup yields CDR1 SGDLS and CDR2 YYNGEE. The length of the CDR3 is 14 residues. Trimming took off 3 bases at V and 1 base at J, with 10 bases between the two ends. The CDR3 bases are TGTGCCAGCAGCGCCACTGGGGCGAACACTGAAGCTTTCTTT. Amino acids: CASSATGANTEAFF.

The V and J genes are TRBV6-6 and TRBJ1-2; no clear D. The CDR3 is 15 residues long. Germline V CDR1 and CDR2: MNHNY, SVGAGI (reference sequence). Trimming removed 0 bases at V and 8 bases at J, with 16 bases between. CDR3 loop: CASSYSLGQAPGYTF. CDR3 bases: TGTGCCAGCAGTTACTCTCTTGGGCAGGCCCCCGGCTACACCTTC.

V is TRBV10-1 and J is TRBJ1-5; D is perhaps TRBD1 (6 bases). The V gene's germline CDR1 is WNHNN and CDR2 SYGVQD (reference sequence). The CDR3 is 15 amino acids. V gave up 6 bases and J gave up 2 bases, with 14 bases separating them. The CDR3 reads CASSLTGNGNQPQHF. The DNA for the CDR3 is TGCGCCAGCAGCCTCACAGGGAACGGCAATCAGCCCCAGCATTTT.

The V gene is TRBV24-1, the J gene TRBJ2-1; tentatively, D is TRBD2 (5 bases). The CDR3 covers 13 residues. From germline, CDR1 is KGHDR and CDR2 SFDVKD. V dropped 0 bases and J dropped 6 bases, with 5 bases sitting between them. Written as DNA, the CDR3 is TGTGCCACCAGTGATTTGACTAGCAATGAGCAGTTCTTC. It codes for CATSDLTSNEQFF.

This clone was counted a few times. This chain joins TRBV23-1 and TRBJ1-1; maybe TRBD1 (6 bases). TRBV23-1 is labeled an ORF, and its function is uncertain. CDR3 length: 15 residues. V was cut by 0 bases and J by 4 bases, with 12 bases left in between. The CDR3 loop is CASSQSSRRGTEAFF. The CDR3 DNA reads TGCGCCAGCAGTCAATCGTCCCGCAGGGGCACTGAAGCTTTCTTT.

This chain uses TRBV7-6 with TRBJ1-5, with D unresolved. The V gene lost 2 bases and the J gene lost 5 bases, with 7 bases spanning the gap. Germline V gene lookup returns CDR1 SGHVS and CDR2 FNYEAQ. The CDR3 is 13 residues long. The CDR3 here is CASSLIPYQPQHF. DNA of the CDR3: TGTGCCAGCAGCTTAATCCCATATCAGCCCCAGCATTTT.

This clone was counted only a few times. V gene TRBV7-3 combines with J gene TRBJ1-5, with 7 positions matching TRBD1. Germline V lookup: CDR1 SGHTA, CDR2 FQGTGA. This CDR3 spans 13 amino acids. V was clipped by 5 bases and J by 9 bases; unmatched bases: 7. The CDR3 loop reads CASSPQQGMPQHF. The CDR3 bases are TGTGCCAGCAGCCCTCAACAGGGGATGCCCCAGCATTTT.

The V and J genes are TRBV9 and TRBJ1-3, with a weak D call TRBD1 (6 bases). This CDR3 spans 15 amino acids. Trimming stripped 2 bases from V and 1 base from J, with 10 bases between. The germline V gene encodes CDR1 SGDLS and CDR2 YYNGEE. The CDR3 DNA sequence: TGTGCCAGCAGCGTTACAGGGTCTTCTGGAAACACCATATATTTT. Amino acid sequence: CASSVTGSSGNTIYF. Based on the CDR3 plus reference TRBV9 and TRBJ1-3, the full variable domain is DSGVTQTPKHLITATGQRVTLRCSPRSGDLSVYWYQQSLDQGLQFLIQYYNGEERAKGNILERFSAQQFPDLHSELNLSSLELGDSALYFCASSVTGSSGNTIYFGEGSWLTVV.

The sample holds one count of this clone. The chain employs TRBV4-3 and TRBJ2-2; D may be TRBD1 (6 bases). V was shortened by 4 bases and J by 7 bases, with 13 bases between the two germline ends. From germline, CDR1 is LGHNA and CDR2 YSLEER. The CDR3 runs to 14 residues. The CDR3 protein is CASSLEGRGGELFF. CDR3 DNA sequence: TGCGCCAGCAGCCTCGAGGGCAGGGGCGGGGAGCTGTTTTTT.

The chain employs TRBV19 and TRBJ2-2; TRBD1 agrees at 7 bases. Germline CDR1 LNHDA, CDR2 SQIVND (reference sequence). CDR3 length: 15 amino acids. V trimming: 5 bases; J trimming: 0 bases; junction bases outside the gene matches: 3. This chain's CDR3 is CASSEDRTNTGELFF. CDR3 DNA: TGTGCCAGTAGTGAGGACAGGACGAACACCGGGGAGCTGTTTTTT.

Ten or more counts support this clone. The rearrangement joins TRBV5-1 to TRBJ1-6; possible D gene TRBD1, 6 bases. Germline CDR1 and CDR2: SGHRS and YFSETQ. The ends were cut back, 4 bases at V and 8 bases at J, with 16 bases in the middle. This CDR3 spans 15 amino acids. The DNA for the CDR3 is TGCGCCAGCAGCCCCGCCCGAGGGGGAGATTCACCCCTCCACTTT. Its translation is CASSPARGGDSPLHF.

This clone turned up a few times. Here the CDR3 reads CASSLGTGFGPLHF. Written as DNA, the CDR3 is TGCGCCAGCAGCTTGGGGACAGGTTTCGGACCCCTCCACTTT. V gene TRBV5-1 combines with J gene TRBJ1-6; TRBD1 agrees at 7 bases. CDR3 length equals 14 residues. CDR1 and CDR2 (germline): SGHRS, YFSETQ. Germline trimming cut 0 bases from V and 12 bases from J; bases unmatched to any gene: 6.

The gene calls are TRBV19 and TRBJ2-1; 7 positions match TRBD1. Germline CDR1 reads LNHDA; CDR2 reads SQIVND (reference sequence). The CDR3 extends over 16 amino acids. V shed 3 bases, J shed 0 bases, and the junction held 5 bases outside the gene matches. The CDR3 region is CASSIPGQSSYNEQFF. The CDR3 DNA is TGTGCCAGTAGTATCCCGGGACAGAGCTCCTACAATGAGCAGTTCTTC.

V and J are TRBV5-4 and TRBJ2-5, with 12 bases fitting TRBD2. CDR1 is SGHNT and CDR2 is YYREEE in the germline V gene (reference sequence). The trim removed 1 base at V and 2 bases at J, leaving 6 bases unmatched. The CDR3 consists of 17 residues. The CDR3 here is CASSLSLAGGVQETQYF. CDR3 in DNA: TGTGCCAGCAGCTTGTCGCTAGCGGGGGGGGTACAAGAGACCCAGTACTTC.

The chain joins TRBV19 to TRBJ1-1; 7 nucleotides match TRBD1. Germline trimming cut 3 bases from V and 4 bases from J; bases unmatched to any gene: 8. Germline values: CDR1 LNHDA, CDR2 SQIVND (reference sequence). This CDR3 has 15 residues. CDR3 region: CASSIGQGVGTEAFF. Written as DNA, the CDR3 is TGTGCCAGTAGTATTGGGCAGGGGGTGGGCACTGAAGCTTTCTTT.

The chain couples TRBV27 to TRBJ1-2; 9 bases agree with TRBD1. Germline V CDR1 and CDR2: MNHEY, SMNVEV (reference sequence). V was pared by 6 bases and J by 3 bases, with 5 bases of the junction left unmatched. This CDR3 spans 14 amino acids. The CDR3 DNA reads TGTGCCAGCAGAGAGACAGGGGGGGACTATGGCTACACCTTC. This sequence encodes CASRETGGDYGYTF.

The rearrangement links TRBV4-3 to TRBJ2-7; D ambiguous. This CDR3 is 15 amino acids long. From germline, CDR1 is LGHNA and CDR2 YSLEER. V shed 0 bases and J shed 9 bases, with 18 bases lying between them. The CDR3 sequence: CASSQDSNTLRSQYF. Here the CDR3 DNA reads TGCGCCAGCAGCCAAGACTCTAATACCCTACGATCGCAGTACTTC.

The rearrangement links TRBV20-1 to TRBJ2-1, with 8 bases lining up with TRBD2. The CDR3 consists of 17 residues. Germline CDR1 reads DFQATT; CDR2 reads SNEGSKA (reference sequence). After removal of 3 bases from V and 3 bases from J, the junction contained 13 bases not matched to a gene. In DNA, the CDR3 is TGCAGTGCTAGTCCCCTCCGTGCGAGCGGGAGCTACAATGAGCAGTTCTTC. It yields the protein CSASPLRASGSYNEQFF.

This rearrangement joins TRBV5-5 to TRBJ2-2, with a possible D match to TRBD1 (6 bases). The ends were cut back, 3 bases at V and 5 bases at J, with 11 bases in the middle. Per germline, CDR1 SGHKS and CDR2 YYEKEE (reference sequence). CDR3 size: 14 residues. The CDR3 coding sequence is TGTGCCAGCAGCTCACAGGGTACTACCGGGGAGCTGTTTTTT. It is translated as CASSSQGTTGELFF. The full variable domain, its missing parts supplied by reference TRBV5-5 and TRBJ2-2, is DAGVTQSPTHLIKTRGQQVTLRCSPISGHKSVSWYQQVLGQGPQFIFQYYEKEERGRGNFPDRFSARQFPNYSSELNVNALLLGDSALYLCASSSQGTTGELFFGEGSRLTVL.

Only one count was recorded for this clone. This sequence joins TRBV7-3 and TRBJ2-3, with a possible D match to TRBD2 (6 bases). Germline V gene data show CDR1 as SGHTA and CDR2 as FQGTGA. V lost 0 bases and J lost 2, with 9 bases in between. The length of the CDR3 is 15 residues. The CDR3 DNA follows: TGTGCCAGCAGCTTAACGCGGGGCTACACAGATACGCAGTATTTT. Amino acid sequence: CASSLTRGYTDTQYF.

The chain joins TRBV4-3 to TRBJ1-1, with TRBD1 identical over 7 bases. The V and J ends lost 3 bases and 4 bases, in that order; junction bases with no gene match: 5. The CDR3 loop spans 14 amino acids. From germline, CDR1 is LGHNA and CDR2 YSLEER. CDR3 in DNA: TGCGCCAGCAGCCAGGGGGACAGAAGCACTGAAGCTTTCTTT. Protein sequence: CASSQGDRSTEAFF.

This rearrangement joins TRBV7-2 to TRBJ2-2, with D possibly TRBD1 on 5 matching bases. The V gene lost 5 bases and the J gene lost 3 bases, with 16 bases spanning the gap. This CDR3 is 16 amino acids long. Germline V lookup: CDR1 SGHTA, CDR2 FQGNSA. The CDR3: CASSPRVVRDTGELFF. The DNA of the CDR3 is TGTGCCAGCAGCCCTCGAGTTGTCAGGGACACCGGGGAGCTGTTTTTT.

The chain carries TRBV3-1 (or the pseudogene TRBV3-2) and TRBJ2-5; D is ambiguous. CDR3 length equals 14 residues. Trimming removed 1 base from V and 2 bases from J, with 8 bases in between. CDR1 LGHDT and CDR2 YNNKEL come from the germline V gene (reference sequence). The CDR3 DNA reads TGTGCCAGCAGCCAAGTTGGAGTTCAAGAGACCCAGTACTTC. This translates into CASSQVGVQETQYF.